The 26 T cell receptor beta chains reported below all come from one sample, sequenced in a study of T cells in Graves' hyperthyroidism and ophthalmopathy. From RNA transcripts, TCR beta CDR3 regions were amplified. The TCR CDR3 was amplified in a first-round RT-PCR using the HTBI primer set. One entry per CDR3 protein results from TCRdb running MiXCR on the multiplex PCR reads. The sample has some 770,000 distinct CDR3 sequences, about 15% seen once; the top ten hold under 8.5%. Sequenced material: blood. The receptors were gathered from a man aged 18 to 29 with Graves' hyperthyroidism.

This clonotype was seen at least ten times. The V and J genes are TRBV18 and TRBJ2-3; D may match TRBD1 or TRBD2 (5 bases each). The CDR3 spans 16 residues. Trimming removed 2 bases from V and 2 bases from J, with 14 bases in between. CDR1 and CDR2 from the germline V gene are KGHSH and LQKENI. The CDR3 sequence is CASSPYPGRNTDTQYF. The CDR3 DNA sequence: TGTGCCAGCTCACCATATCCGGGACGGAACACAGATACGCAGTATTTT.

This clonotype came up many times. V is TRBV24-1 and J is TRBJ2-2; 7 bases align to TRBD1. This CDR3 region has 16 residues. CDR1 and CDR2 from the germline V gene are KGHDR and SFDVKD. Unmatched junction bases numbered 14, after V lost 7 bases and J lost 7 bases. The CDR3 loop reads CATSATGARAHGELFF. The CDR3 DNA reads TGTGCCACCAGCGCTACAGGGGCCCGAGCCCACGGGGAGCTGTTTTTT.

V gene TRBV5-5 combines with J gene TRBJ1-1; D gene ambiguous. Germline CDR1 and CDR2: SGHKS and YYEKEE (reference sequence). The CDR3 is 14 residues long. Trimming removed 0 bases at V and 6 bases at J, with 12 bases between. In DNA, the CDR3 is TGTGCCAGCAGCTTGGCTTCCCGATGGCCTGAAGCTTTCTTT. It is translated as CASSLASRWPEAFF.

This clonotype was seen at least ten times. The chain is built from TRBV20-1 and TRBJ1-1; D ambiguous. This CDR3 comprises 12 residues. Germline loops: CDR1 DFQATT, CDR2 SNEGSKA (reference sequence). V was pared by 3 bases and J by 1 base, with 6 bases between. The CDR3 loop reads CSARWANTEAFF. The CDR3 nucleotides are TGCAGTGCTAGGTGGGCGAACACTGAAGCTTTCTTT.

This clonotype appeared a few times. The genes are TRBV19 and TRBJ1-1; TRBD1 matches at 7 bases. After removal of 6 bases from V and 4 bases from J, the junction contained 8 bases not matched to a gene. Germline-derived CDR1 and CDR2 are LNHDA and SQIVND (reference sequence). The CDR3 runs to 14 residues. CDR3 residues: CASSPKGAGTEAFF. In DNA, the CDR3 is TGTGCCAGTAGCCCTAAGGGGGCAGGCACTGAAGCTTTCTTT.

This chain uses TRBV27 with TRBJ2-1; D is unclear. The CDR3 consists of 18 residues. Trimming pared 3 bases from V and 0 bases from J, leaving 18 bases between. Germline values: CDR1 MNHEY, CDR2 SMNVEV (reference sequence). CDR3 amino acids: CASSFFSRPRDSYNEQFF. The CDR3 nucleotides are TGTGCCAGCAGTTTTTTTAGCAGGCCAAGGGACTCCTACAATGAGCAGTTCTTC.

This clonotype was seen many times. The chain joins TRBV2 to TRBJ1-6; 7 bases align to TRBD1. Germline V CDR1 and CDR2: SNHLY, FYNNEI. The CDR3 length is 14 residues. V dropped 2 bases and J dropped 7; count of bases not matched to a gene: 2. In DNA form, the CDR3 reads TGTGCCAGCAGTGAAAAGACAGGGAATTCACCCCTCCACTTT. It codes for CASSEKTGNSPLHF. Full variable domain (missing parts from reference TRBV2 and TRBJ1-6): EPEVTQTPSHQVTQMGQEVILRCVPISNHLYFYWYRQILGQKVEFLVSFYNNEISEKSEIFDDQFSVERPDGSNFTLKIRSTKLEDSAMYFCASSEKTGNSPLHFGNGTRLTVT.

This chain uses TRBV29-1 with TRBJ1-5; D not certain. Per the germline V gene, CDR1 is SQVTM and CDR2 is ANQGSEA. The CDR3 length is 13 residues. Trimming left V 4 bases short and J 4 bases short, with 11 bases between. The CDR3 loop reads CSVGPGRNQPQHF. The DNA for the CDR3 is TGCAGCGTTGGCCCGGGGAGGAATCAGCCCCAGCATTTT.

This clonotype was detected many times. The chain couples TRBV20-1 to TRBJ1-1; TRBD1 aligns across 8 bases. Germline CDR1 is DFQATT and CDR2 is SNEGSKA (reference sequence). CDR3 size: 14 residues. V lost 2 bases and J lost 1; bases outside the gene matches: 3. CDR3 loop: CSARPDRGNTEAFF. CDR3 nucleotides: TGCAGTGCTAGACCCGACAGGGGGAACACTGAAGCTTTCTTT.

This clonotype has ten or more counts. DNA of the CDR3: TGTGCCAGCAGCGGACCGGGACAGCCAAATGAGCAGTTCTTC. This sequence encodes CASSGPGQPNEQFF. The gene calls are TRBV7-9 and TRBJ2-1; 7 bases map to TRBD1. The V gene end was trimmed by 5 bases and the J gene end by 7 bases; junction bases not matched to a gene: 8. This CDR3 comprises 14 residues. The germline CDR1 and CDR2 sequences are SEHNR and FQNEAQ (reference sequence). The variable domain in full, completed from reference TRBV7-9 and TRBJ2-1, reads DTGVSQNPRHKITKRGQNVTFRCDPISEHNRLYWYRQTLGQGPEFLTYFQNEAQLEKSRLLSDRFSAERPKGSFSTLEIQRTEQGDSAMYLCASSGPGQPNEQFFGPGTRLTVL.

This clonotype was observed many times. CDR3 DNA sequence: TGTGCCAGCAGCTTAACAGCCGGGACTAGCGGCACAGATACGCAGTATTTT. This translates into CASSLTAGTSGTDTQYF. The chain uses TRBV7-3 and TRBJ2-3; 10 nucleotides align to TRBD2. Losses at the gene ends were 0 bases for V and 1 base for J; bases not matched to a gene: 4. The CDR3 runs to 17 residues. Germline V CDR1 and CDR2: SGHTA, FQGTGA.

There are many counts of this clonotype. This sequence joins TRBV2 and TRBJ2-3; 8 bases agree with TRBD1. The length of the CDR3 is 15 residues. V lost 1 base, J lost 2 bases, and 2 bases stayed unmatched. CDR1 SNHLY and CDR2 FYNNEI come from the germline V gene. DNA of the CDR3: TGTGCCAGCAGTGAAGGGGGACAGGCCACAGATACGCAGTATTTT. It specifies CASSEGGQATDTQYF.

The V and J genes are TRBV19 and TRBJ1-1, with 10 positions matching TRBD1. Per the germline V gene, CDR1 is LNHDA and CDR2 is SQIVND (reference sequence). The CDR3 length is 14 residues. Trimming removed 8 bases from V and 11 bases from J; junction bases left unmatched: 14. CDR3 coding DNA: TGTGCCAGTCTTGCCCCGGGACAGGGGTTGTATGCTTTCTTT. Translation: CASLAPGQGLYAFF.

This clonotype has ten or more counts. The CDR3 region is CAADRGGGQYF. CDR3 DNA: TGTGCCGCTGACAGGGGAGGTGGGCAGTACTTC. This rearrangement joins TRBV30 to TRBJ2-7; 8 bases match TRBD1. Per the germline V gene, CDR1 is GTSNPN and CDR2 is SVGIG (reference sequence). The ends lost 8 bases at V and 9 bases at J; junction bases unmatched: 9. The CDR3 sequence is 11 residues long.

The V gene is TRBV20-1, the J gene TRBJ1-2; D not certain. Deletions cut 0 bases from V and 2 bases from J, with 13 bases between. Germline V gives CDR1 DFQATT, CDR2 SNEGSKA (reference sequence). CDR3 length: 15 residues. The CDR3 DNA follows: TGCAGTGCTAGAGAGCCAGGTAGAGGAAACTATGGCTACACCTTC. Translated: CSAREPGRGNYGYTF.

This clonotype was counted between two and nine times. V usage is TRBV11-2 and J usage is TRBJ2-4; D may be TRBD1 (5 bases). The length of the CDR3 is 15 residues. V lost 7 bases to trimming and J lost 8 bases, with 21 bases between them. CDR1 is SGHAT and CDR2 is FQNNGV in the germline V gene. CDR3 protein: CASTQGAGTSHIQYF. DNA for the CDR3: TGTGCCAGCACCCAAGGGGCAGGCACTTCCCACATTCAGTACTTC. Together with reference TRBV11-2 and TRBJ2-4, the CDR3 gives the full variable domain: EAGVAQSPRYKIIEKRQSVAFWCNPISGHATLYWYQQILGQGPKLLIQFQNNGVVDDSQLPKDRFSAERLKGVDSTLKIQPAKLEDSAVYLCASTQGAGTSHIQYFGAGTRLSVL.

In this sample, this clonotype turned up many times. The chain has TRBV29-1 and TRBJ2-1, with D possibly being TRBD1 (5 bases). V dropped 0 bases and J dropped 9 bases, with 21 bases sitting between them. This CDR3 region has 16 residues. The germline CDR1 and CDR2 sequences are SQVTM and ANQGSEA. The CDR3 spells CSVEDRLDTRTGEQFF. CDR3 DNA: TGCAGCGTTGAAGATCGATTGGACACCCGAACGGGTGAGCAGTTCTTC.

This clonotype has just a few counts. The genes are TRBV30 and TRBJ2-5, with a weak D call TRBD1 (5 bases). The CDR3 consists of 13 residues. In germline, CDR1 is GTSNPN, CDR2 SVGIG (reference sequence). Trimming cost V 5 bases and J 0 bases, with 10 bases left between them. CDR3 in DNA: TGTGCCTGGGGGTGGGGCGACCAAGAGACCCAGTACTTC. Residues: CAWGWGDQETQYF.

V usage is TRBV29-1 and J usage is TRBJ2-3; D is unclear. Germline CDR1 and CDR2: SQVTM and ANQGSEA. V lost 0 bases and J 0 bases, leaving 4 bases between the germline ends. CDR3 length: 13 residues. The CDR3 spells CSVEDPSTDTQYF. CDR3 coding DNA: TGCAGCGTTGAAGATCCTAGCACAGATACGCAGTATTTT.

This clonotype has a count of ten or more. The rearrangement uses TRBV6-2 or TRBV6-3 and TRBJ1-6; TRBD1 might be the D (5 bases). Germline V lookup: CDR1 MNHEY, CDR2 SVGEGT. V gave up 5 bases and J gave up 10 bases, with 12 bases separating them. This CDR3 contains 13 residues. The CDR3 region is CASSPRVYSPLHF. CDR3 in DNA: TGTGCCAGCAGTCCCAGGGTCTACTCACCCCTCCACTTT.

In its sample, this clonotype was seen a few times. CDR3 bases: TGTGCCAGCACCAAATCCTTAGCGGGAGGTGGGTACGAGCAGTACTTC. Translating it yields CASTKSLAGGGYEQYF. This chain uses TRBV28 with TRBJ2-7, with TRBD2 matching over 10 bases. The V gene's germline CDR1 is MDHEN and CDR2 SYDVKM. CDR3 length: 16 residues. With 7 bases clipped from V and 4 bases from J, the junction kept 13 bases outside the gene matches.

This clonotype was observed many times. The rearrangement uses TRBV12-3 or TRBV12-4 and TRBJ2-3; 8 bases fit TRBD2. The V gene end was trimmed by 5 bases and the J gene end by 4 bases; junction bases not matched to a gene: 5. This CDR3 region has 14 residues. The CDR3 here is CASSPGLEADTQYF. The CDR3 DNA is TGTGCCAGCAGTCCGGGACTAGAGGCAGATACGCAGTATTTT.

This clonotype showed up many times. The chain has TRBV28 and TRBJ2-2, with 7 nucleotides matching TRBD2. The V gene end was trimmed by 2 bases and the J gene end by 3 bases; junction bases not matched to a gene: 12. This CDR3 has 18 residues. Germline V gene sequence: CDR1 MDHEN, CDR2 SYDVKM. The CDR3 is CASSLRTSSGGDTGELFF. In DNA, the CDR3 is TGTGCCAGCAGTTTAAGAACTTCGTCGGGGGGAGACACCGGGGAGCTGTTTTTT.

This chain links TRBV7-9 with TRBJ1-1; 7 bases are shared with TRBD1. V dropped 4 bases and J dropped 1; count of bases not matched to a gene: 3. This CDR3 has 14 amino acids. Germline V gives CDR1 SEHNR, CDR2 FQNEAQ (reference sequence). Here the CDR3 reads CASSWDRQNTEAFF. The CDR3 DNA follows: TGTGCCAGCAGCTGGGACAGACAGAACACTGAAGCTTTCTTT.

This clonotype was detected many times. The chain links TRBV30 to TRBJ1-5; 11 nucleotides match TRBD1. The CDR3 length is 16 residues. Germline CDR1 and CDR2: GTSNPN and SVGIG (reference sequence). V lost 2 bases, J lost 5 bases, and 8 bases stayed unmatched. The CDR3 DNA reads as TGTGCCTGGAGTAAAGGACAGGGGGCTTTCGATCAGCCCCAGCATTTT. Translated: CAWSKGQGAFDQPQHF.

This sequence joins TRBV2 and TRBJ2-2; the D gene is possibly TRBD2 (5 bases). The ends were cut back, 6 bases at V and 5 bases at J, with 16 bases in the middle. Germline loops: CDR1 SNHLY, CDR2 FYNNEI. The CDR3 length is 15 residues. CDR3 coding DNA: TGTGCCAGCAGGCCCTTGGGAGTGCGAACCGGGGAGCTGTTTTTT. Protein sequence: CASRPLGVRTGELFF.